The sequence of this T cell receptor beta chain was determined in a study of OX40 agonist ivuxolimab in advanced cancers. Study in general: People in dose escalation had one of these cancers: hepatocellular carcinoma, melanoma, renal cell or head and neck cancer.

This clone was seen once. Its antigen is still unknown. Only in-frame clones appear in the TCRdb table, and some are missing; sequencing was by immunoSEQ multiplex PCR. Among 45,000 to 55,000 clones listed, approximately 85% were seen once. The V end was cut by 2 bases, the J end by 2 bases, with 14 bases between. CDR1 and CDR2 (germline): SGHRS, YFSETQ. The CDR3 covers 16 residues. Regarding the study as a whole: At doses 0.1 to 3.0 mg/kg, CD4+ and CD8+ clones expanded. The study did not work out the antigen specificity of the expanded peripheral T cells.

This chain joins TRBV5-1 and TRBJ1-3; D remains unclear. The TCR was taken from an adult with an advanced solid tumor such as melanoma, head and neck, liver or kidney cancer. The sequencing used CD4+ or CD8+ T cells sorted from blood, collected in a trial of the OX40 agonist ivuxolimab. The CDR3 DNA sequence: TGCGCCAGCAGCTTTGGAGGTCCCCAGCCTGGAAACACCATATATTTT. Translation gives CASSFGGPQPGNTIYF.